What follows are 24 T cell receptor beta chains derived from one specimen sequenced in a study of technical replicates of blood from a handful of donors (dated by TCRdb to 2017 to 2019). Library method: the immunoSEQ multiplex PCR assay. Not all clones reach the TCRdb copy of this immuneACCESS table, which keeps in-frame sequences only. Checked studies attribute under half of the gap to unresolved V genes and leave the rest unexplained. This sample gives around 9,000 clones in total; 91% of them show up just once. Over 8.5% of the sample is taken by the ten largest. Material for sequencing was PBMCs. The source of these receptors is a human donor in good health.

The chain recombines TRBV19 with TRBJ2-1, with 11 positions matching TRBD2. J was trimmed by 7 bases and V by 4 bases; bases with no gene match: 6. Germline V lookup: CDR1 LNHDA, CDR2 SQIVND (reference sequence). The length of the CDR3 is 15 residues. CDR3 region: CASSTSSGRWNEQFF. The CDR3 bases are TGTGCCAGTAGTACATCTAGCGGGAGGTGGAATGAGCAGTTCTTC.

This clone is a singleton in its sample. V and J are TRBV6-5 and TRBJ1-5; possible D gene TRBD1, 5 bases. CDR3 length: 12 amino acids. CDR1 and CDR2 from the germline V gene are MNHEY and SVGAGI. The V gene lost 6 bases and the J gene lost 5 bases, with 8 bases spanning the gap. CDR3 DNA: TGTGCCAGCAGCCAGGGCCATCAGCCCCAGCATTTT. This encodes CASSQGHQPQHF.

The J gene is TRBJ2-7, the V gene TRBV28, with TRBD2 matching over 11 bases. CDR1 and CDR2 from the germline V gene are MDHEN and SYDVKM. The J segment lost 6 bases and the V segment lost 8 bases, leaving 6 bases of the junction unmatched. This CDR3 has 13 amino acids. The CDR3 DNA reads TGTGCCAGCTTAGCGGGAGGGCCCGGCGAGCAGTACTTC. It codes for CASLAGGPGEQYF.

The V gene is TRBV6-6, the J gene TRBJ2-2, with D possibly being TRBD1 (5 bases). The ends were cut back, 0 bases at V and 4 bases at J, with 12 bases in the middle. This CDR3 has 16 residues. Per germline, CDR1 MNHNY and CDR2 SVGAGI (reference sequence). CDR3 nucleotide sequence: TGTGCCAGCAGTTACTCGAGTCAGGGTCCCACCGGGGAGCTGTTTTTT. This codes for CASSYSSQGPTGELFF.

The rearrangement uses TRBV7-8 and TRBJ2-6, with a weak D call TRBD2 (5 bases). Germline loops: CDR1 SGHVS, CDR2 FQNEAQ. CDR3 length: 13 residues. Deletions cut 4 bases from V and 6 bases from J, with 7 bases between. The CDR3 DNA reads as TGTGCCAGCAGCTCCCGGGAGGCCAACGTCCTGACTTTC. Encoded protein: CASSSREANVLTF.

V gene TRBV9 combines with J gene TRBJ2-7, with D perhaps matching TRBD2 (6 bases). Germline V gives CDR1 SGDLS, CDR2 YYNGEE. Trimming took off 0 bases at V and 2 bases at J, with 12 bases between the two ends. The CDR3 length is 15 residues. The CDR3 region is CASSVGPSDTYEQYF. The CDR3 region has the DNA TGTGCCAGCAGCGTAGGGCCTAGCGACACCTACGAGCAGTACTTC.

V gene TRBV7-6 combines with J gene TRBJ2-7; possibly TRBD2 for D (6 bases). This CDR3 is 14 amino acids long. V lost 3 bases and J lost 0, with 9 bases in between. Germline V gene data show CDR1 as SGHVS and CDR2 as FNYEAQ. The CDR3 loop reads CASSLGLGSYEQYF. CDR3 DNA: TGTGCCAGCAGCTTGGGACTGGGCTCCTACGAGCAGTACTTC.

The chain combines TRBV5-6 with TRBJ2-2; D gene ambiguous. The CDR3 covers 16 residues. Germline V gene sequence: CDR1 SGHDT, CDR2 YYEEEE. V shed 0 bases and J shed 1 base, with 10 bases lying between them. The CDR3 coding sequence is TGTGCCAGCAGCTTGGAGGCGTCGGGGAACACCGGGGAGCTGTTTTTT. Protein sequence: CASSLEASGNTGELFF.

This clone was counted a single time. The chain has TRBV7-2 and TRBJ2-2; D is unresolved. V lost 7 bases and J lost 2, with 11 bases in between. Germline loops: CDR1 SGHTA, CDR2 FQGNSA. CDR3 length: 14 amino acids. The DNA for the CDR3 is TGTGCCAGCAAGAAGCCTTTTAACACCGGGGAGCTGTTTTTT. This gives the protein CASKKPFNTGELFF.

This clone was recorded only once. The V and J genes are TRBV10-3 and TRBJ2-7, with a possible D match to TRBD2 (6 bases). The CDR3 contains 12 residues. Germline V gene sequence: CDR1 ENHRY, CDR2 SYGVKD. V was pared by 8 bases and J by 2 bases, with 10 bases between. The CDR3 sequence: CAIGTSTYEQYF. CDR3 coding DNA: TGTGCCATCGGCACTAGCACCTACGAGCAGTACTTC.

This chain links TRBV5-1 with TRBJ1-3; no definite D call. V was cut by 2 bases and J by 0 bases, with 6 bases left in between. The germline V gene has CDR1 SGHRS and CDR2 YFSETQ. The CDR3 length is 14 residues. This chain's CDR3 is CASSFTFSGNTIYF. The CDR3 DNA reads TGCGCCAGCAGCTTTACATTCTCTGGAAACACCATATATTTT.

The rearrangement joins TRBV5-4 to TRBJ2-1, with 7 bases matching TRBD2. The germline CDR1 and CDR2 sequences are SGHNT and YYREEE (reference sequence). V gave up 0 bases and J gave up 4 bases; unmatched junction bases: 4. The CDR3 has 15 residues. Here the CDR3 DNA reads TGTGCCAGCAGCTTGGAGGCGGGAGAATACAATGAGCAGTTCTTC. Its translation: CASSLEAGEYNEQFF.

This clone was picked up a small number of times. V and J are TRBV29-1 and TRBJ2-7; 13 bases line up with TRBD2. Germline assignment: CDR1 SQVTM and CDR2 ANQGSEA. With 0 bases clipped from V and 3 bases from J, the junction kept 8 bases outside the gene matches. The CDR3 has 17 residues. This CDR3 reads CSVEDPTGLAGVYEQYF. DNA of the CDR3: TGCAGCGTTGAAGACCCAACCGGACTAGCGGGAGTCTACGAGCAGTACTTC.

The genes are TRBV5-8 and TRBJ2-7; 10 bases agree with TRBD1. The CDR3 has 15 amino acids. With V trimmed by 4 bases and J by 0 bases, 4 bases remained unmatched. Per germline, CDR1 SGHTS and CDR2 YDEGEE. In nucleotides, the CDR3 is TGTGCCAGCAGCCTCCGGACAGGGGGCTCCTACGAGCAGTACTTC. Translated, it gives CASSLRTGGSYEQYF.

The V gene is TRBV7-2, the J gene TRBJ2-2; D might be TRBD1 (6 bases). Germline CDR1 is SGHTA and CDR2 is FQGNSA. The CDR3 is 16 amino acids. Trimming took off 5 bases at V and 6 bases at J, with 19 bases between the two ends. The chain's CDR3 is CASSRTGQTFAGELFF. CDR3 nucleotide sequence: TGTGCCAGCAGCCGAACAGGACAGACCTTCGCCGGGGAGCTGTTTTTT.

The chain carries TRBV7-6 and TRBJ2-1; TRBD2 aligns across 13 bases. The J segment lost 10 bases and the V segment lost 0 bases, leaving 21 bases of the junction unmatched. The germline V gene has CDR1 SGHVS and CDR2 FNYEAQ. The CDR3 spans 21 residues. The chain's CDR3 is CASSLAPTSGRAFVLQWEQFF. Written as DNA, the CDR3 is TGTGCCAGCAGCTTAGCGCCAACTAGCGGGAGGGCCTTTGTTTTGCAATGGGAGCAGTTCTTC.

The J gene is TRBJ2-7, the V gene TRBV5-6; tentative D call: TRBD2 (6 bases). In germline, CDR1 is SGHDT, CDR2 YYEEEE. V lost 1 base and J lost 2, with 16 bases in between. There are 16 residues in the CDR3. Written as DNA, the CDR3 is TGTGCCAGCAGCTTGTTACGCGGGACCGATGCCTACGAGCAGTACTTC. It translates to CASSLLRGTDAYEQYF.

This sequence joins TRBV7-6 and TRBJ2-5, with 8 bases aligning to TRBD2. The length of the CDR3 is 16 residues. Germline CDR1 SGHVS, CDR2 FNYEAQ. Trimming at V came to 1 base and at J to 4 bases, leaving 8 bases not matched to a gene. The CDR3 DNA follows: TGTGCCAGCAGCTTAGAACTAGCGGACCACCGAGAGACCCAGTACTTC. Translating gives CASSLELADHRETQYF.

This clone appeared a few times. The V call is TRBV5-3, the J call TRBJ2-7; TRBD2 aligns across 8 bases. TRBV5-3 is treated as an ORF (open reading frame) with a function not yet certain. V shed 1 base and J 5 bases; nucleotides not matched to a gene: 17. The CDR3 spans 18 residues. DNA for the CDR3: TGTGCCAGAAGCTTGTCGAAGCGGGAGTGCCCTGGAGGTCACGAGCAGTACTTC. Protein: CARSLSKRECPGGHEQYF.

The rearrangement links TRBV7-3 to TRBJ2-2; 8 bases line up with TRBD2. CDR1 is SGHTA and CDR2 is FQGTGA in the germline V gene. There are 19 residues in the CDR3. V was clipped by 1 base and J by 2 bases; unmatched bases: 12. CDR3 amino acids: CASSLMGSSGGKNTGELFF. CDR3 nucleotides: TGTGCCAGCAGCTTAATGGGGTCGAGCGGGGGAAAAAACACCGGGGAGCTGTTTTTT.

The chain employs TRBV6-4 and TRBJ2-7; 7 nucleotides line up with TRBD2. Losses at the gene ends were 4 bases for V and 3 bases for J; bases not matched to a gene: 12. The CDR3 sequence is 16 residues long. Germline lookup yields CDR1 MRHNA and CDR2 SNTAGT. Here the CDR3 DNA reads TGTGCCAGCAGTGTTTTAACCGGGAGGAAAGACTACGAGCAGTACTTC. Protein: CASSVLTGRKDYEQYF.

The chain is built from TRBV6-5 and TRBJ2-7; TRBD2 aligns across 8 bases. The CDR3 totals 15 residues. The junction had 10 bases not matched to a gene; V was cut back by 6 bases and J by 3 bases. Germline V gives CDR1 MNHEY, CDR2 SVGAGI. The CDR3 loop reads CASSAGVGLDYEQYF. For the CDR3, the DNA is TGTGCCAGCAGCGCCGGGGTGGGACTAGACTACGAGCAGTACTTC.

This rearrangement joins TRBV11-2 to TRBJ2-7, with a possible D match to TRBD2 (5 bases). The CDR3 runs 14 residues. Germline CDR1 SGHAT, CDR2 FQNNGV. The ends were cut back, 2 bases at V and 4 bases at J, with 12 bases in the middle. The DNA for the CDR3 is TGTGCCAGCAGCTTACGCCTGGGAGATTACGAGCAGTACTTC. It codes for CASSLRLGDYEQYF.

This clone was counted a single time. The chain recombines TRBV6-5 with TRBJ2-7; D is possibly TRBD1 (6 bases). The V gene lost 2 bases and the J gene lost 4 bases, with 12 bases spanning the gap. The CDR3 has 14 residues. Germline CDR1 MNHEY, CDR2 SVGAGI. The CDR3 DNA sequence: TGTGCCAGCAGTTACGCACAGGGTTTATACGAGCAGTACTTC. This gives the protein CASSYAQGLYEQYF.